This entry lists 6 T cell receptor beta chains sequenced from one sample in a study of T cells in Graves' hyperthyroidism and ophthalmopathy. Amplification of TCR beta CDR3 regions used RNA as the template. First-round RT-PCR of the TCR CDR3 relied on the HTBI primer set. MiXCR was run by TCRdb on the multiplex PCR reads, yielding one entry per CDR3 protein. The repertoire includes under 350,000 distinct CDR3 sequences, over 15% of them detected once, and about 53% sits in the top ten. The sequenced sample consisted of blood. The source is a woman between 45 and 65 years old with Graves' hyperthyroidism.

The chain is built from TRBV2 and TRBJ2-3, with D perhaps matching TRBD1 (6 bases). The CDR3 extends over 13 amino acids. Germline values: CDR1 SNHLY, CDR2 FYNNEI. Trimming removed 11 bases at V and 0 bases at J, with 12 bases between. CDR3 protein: CAGRDISTDTQYF. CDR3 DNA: TGTGCCGGCCGGGACATTAGCACAGATACGCAGTATTTT.

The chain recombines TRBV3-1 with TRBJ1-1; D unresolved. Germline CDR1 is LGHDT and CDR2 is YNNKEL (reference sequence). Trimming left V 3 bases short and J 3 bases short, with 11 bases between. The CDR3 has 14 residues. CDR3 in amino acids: CASSQIWWDTEAFF. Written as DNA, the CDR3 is TGTGCCAGCAGCCAGATTTGGTGGGACACTGAAGCTTTCTTT.

The CDR3 sequence is CASSKDLGPAGTDTQYF. The CDR3 nucleotides are TGCGCCAGCAGCAAAGACCTGGGCCCCGCCGGCACAGATACGCAGTATTTT. The V call is TRBV5-1, the J call TRBJ2-3; D is uncertain. The CDR3 has 17 residues. The ends were cut back, 4 bases at V and 1 base at J, with 19 bases in the middle. Germline V gene lookup returns CDR1 SGHRS and CDR2 YFSETQ.

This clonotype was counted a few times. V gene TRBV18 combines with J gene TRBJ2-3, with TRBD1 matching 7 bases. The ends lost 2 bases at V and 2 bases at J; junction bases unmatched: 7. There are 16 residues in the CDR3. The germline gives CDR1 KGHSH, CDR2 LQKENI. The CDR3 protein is CASSPRGQSLTDTQYF. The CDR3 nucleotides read TGTGCCAGCTCACCAAGGGGACAGAGCCTCACAGATACGCAGTATTTT.

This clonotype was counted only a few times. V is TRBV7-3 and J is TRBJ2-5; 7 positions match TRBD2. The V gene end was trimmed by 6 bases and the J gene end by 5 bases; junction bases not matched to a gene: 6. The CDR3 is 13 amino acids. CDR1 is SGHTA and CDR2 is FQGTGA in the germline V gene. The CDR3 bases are TGTGCCAGCAGTTATGGGCGGGGGGAGACCCAGTACTTC. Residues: CASSYGRGETQYF.

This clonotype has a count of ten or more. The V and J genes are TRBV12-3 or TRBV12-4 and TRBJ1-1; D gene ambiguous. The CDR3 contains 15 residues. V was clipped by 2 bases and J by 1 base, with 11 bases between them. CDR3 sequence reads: CASSLWGGPNTEAFF. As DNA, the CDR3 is TGTGCCAGCAGTTTATGGGGAGGCCCGAACACTGAAGCTTTCTTT.